The present TCR beta chain was sequenced within a study of Ad26.COV2.S vaccination and SARS-CoV-2 variants. Sequencing used immunoSEQ multiplex PCR; TCRdb keeps in-frame clones, though not all of them. The sample lists about 330,000 clones; 90% were seen once. The CDR3 has 14 amino acids. V was trimmed by 5 bases and J by 2 bases, leaving 12 bases between them. Germline lookup yields CDR1 LNHDA and CDR2 SQIVND (reference sequence). The treatment was: some 20 received Ad26.COV2.S at low or high dose, single or two shots; 5 received placebo; per-sample allocation not given. Samples analyzed were those drawn on day 63 after the first vaccine or placebo injection. In Boston, an adult donor aged 18-55 years took part.

J is TRBJ1-2 and V is TRBV19, with D possibly TRBD1 on 5 matching bases. The origin of this receptor is a person between 18 and 59 years old who received the Ad26.COV2.S COVID-19 vaccine or a placebo. This sample comprised peripheral blood, obtained in a trial of Ad26.COV2.S vaccine versus placebo. CDR3 protein: CASSPLGGNYGYTF. The CDR3 DNA follows: TGTGCCAGTAGTCCCCTTGGGGGAAACTATGGCTACACCTTC. Based on the CDR3 plus reference TRBV19 and TRBJ1-2, the full variable domain is DGGITQSPKYLFRKEGQNVTLSCEQNLNHDAMYWYRQDPGQGLRLIYYSQIVNDFQKGDIAEGYSVSREKKESFPLTVTSAQKNPTAFYLCASSPLGGNYGYTFGSGTRLTVV.